A selection of T cell receptor beta chains follows, all from one sample in a study of blood T cell repertoires in COVID-19. Clones were sequenced by immunoSEQ multiplex PCR, and TCRdb holds only the in-frame ones, with some missing. The sample includes about 36,000 clones, about three quarters of them seen just once. Sequenced material: peripheral blood. These receptors originate from a man between 60 and 75 years old with acute or convalescent COVID-19. CDR3s leave out the opening cysteine and the closing phenylalanine or tryptophan. D genes are given only for firm matches.

-,TRBJ1-2,TRBV3-1/TRBV3-2,ASSQGTNTNYGYT
TRBD1,TRBJ2-3,TRBV6-4,ASSLDRGFADTQY
TRBD2,TRBJ2-7,TRBV7-9,ASSLLAGGVYYEQY
TRBD2,TRBJ2-5,TRBV6-5,ASSYSALAGVLAQY
TRBD1,TRBJ2-7,TRBV5-1,ASRAQGDNYEQY
TRBD1,TRBJ2-3,TRBV29-1,SVEGLGQGKTDTQY
TRBD1,TRBJ1-6,TRBV6-1,ASSVMTGSKVSSYNSPLH
TRBD1,TRBJ1-2,TRBV20-1,SAGQGYGYT
TRBD1,TRBJ1-4,TRBV6-5,ASRTGGWGEKLF
TRBD1,TRBJ1-5,TRBV6-2/TRBV6-3,ASSQTSGTGLFRSNQPQH
-,TRBJ2-3,TRBV27,ASRKGADTQY
-,TRBJ1-1,TRBV6-5,ASTLKLNTEAF
-,TRBJ2-1,TRBV12-3/TRBV12-4,ASTQGTREKF
TRBD1,TRBJ2-7,TRBV7-8,ASSSRGQGTYEQY
TRBD2,TRBJ2-3,TRBV10-1,ASKTSGSLPLSTDTQY
-,TRBJ2-5,TRBV4-2,ASSLAPGAQETQY
-,TRBJ1-6,TRBV28,ASIPGQDNSPLH
-,TRBJ2-5,TRBV28,ASSLGETGFRETQY
TRBD1,TRBJ2-5,TRBV30,AWGGQGSEETQY
TRBD2,TRBJ2-5,TRBV4-2,ASSRLAGGEETQY
-,TRBJ2-3,TRBV6-6,ASSYSVQSGQY
TRBD2,TRBJ2-3,TRBV3-1/TRBV3-2,ASRKGLAGGPRADTQY
-,TRBJ1-2,TRBV5-1,ASSLQSNYGYT
-,TRBJ2-5,TRBV5-4,ASSLTGGETQY
-,TRBJ2-1,TRBV24-1,ATSDSVGGQF
-,TRBJ1-2,TRBV19,ASSGGSNYGYT
-,TRBJ1-1,TRBV30,AWSPFRDEAF
-,TRBJ2-3,TRBV2,ASLRLGTDTQY
TRBD1,TRBJ2-5,TRBV7-7,ASSSGTGGRETQY
-,TRBJ2-7,TRBV2,ASSDSRNYEQY
-,TRBJ1-3,TRBV13,ASSLAGNTIY
TRBD1,TRBJ1-1,TRBV11-3,ASSPSTGVGTEAF
TRBD2,TRBJ2-7,TRBV19,ASSTRPGTSGSYEQY
TRBD1,TRBJ2-1,TRBV7-6,ASSLRGGAGTGGNEQF
TRBD1,TRBJ1-1,TRBV3-1/TRBV3-2,ASSQHVGGLAEAF
-,TRBJ2-7,TRBV19,ASRETGSLGEQY
-,TRBJ2-2,TRBV5-4,ASSSQGTGELF
-,TRBJ1-1,TRBV6-2/TRBV6-3,ASSYSTGGTEAF